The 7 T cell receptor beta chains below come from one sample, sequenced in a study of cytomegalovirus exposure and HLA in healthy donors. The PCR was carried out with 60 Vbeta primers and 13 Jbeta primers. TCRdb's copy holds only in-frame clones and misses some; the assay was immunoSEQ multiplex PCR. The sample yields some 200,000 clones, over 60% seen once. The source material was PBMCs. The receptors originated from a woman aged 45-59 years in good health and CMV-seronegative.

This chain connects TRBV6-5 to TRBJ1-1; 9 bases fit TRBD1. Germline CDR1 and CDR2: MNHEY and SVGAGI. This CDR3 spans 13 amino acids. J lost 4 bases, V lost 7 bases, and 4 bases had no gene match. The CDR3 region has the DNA TGTGCCAGCATCGGACAGGGGAGCACTGAAGCTTTCTTT. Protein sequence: CASIGQGSTEAFF.

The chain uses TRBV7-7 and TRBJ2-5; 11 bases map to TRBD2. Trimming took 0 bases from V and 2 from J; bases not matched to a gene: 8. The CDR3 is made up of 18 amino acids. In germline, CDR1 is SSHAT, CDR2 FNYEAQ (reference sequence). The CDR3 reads CASSLALAGGGDQETQYF. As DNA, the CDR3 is TGTGCCAGCAGCTTAGCTCTAGCGGGGGGAGGGGATCAAGAGACCCAGTACTTC.

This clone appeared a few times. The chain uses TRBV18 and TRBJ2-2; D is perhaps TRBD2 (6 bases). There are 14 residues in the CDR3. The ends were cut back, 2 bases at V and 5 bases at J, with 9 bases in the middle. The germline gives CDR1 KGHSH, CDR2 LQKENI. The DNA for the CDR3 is TGTGCCAGCTCACCAGCGGGGAATACCGGGGAGCTGTTTTTT. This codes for CASSPAGNTGELFF.

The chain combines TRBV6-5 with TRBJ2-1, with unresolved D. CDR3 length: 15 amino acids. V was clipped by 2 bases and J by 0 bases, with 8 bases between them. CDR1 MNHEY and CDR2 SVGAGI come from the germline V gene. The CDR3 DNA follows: TGTGCCAGCAGTTACCAACAGAGCTCCTACAATGAGCAGTTCTTC. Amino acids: CASSYQQSSYNEQFF.

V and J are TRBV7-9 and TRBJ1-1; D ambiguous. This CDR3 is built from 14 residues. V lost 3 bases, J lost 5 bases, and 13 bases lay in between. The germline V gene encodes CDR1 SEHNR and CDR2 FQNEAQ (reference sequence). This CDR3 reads CASSFHPGGTEAFF. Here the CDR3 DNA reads TGTGCCAGCAGCTTCCATCCCGGAGGGACTGAAGCTTTCTTT.

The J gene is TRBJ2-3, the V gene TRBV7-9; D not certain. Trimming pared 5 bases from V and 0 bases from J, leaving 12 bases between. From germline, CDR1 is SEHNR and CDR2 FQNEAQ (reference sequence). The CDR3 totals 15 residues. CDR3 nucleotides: TGTGCCAGCAGCCCTCGAGAGTTTAGCACAGATACGCAGTATTTT. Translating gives CASSPREFSTDTQYF.

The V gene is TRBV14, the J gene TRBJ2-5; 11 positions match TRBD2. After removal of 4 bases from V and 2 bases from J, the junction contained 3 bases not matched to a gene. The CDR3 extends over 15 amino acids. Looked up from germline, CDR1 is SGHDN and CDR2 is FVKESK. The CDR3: CASSPGTSGQETQYF. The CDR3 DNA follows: TGTGCCAGCAGCCCTGGGACTAGCGGACAAGAGACCCAGTACTTC. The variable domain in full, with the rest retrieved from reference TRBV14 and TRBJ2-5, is EAGVTQFPSHSVIEKGQTVTLRCDPISGHDNLYWYRRVMGKEIKFLLHFVKESKQDESGMPNNRFLAERTGGTYSTLKVQPAELEDSGVYFCASSPGTSGQETQYFGPGTRLLVL.